Listed below are T cell receptor beta chains from one sample, sequenced in a study of T cells in Graves' hyperthyroidism and ophthalmopathy. TCRdb ran MiXCR on the multiplex PCR reads and lists one entry per CDR3 protein. The repertoire includes approximately 530,000 distinct CDR3 sequences, about 20% of them detected once, and 40% to 50% sits in the top ten. The source material was blood. Receptors originate from a middle-aged man with Graves' ophthalmopathy. Both conserved end residues are trimmed from each CDR3. Clone size is shown for a subset of rows, as once, few, many or a class of expanded clone.

size,V,J,CDR3
many,TRBV7-3,TRBJ2-2,ASSLKQLAGELF
-,TRBV5-1,TRBJ1-5,ASTLDGASNQPQH
many,TRBV28,TRBJ2-1,ASSSRGLAGGVYNEQF
few,TRBV20-1,TRBJ2-3,SARDPWEGSDTQY
-,TRBV4-1,TRBJ1-5,ASSRGGDQPQH
few,TRBV5-1,TRBJ2-1,ASSLEAAGANEQF
-,TRBV3-1,TRBJ1-2,ASSQAGGDGYT
few,TRBV20-1,TRBJ1-2,SARGGVGYT
-,TRBV18,TRBJ2-6,ASSPVEGGNSGANVLT
-,TRBV27,TRBJ1-2,ASSLIGDYGYT
many,TRBV5-1,TRBJ2-7,ASSSAEPPYEQY
-,TRBV7-6,TRBJ1-3,ASSLAQASSGNTIY
few,TRBV7-9,TRBJ2-7,ASVGSGQVSYEQY
few,TRBV19,TRBJ1-3,ASSAGTGRGNTIY
few,TRBV29-1,TRBJ2-7,SVVAGTYEQY
many,TRBV2,TRBJ2-3,ASSEGLAGADTQY
many,TRBV7-2,TRBJ2-1,ASSLVAGRVGYNEQF
-,TRBV4-2,TRBJ2-7,ASSLIIGAYEQY
many,TRBV12-3/TRBV12-4,TRBJ1-1,ASSWNGRDTEAF
-,TRBV19,TRBJ2-3,ASSIDGAGGPVDTQY
few,TRBV5-1,TRBJ2-1,ASSSEAPHESSYNEQF
few,TRBV7-6,TRBJ2-1,ASSPIRLAGYNEQF
many,TRBV20-1,TRBJ1-1,SASQMGGWADTEAF
-,TRBV12-3/TRBV12-4,TRBJ2-5,ASSQYGRGGLGQETQY
many,TRBV11-2,TRBJ2-2,ASSPRLAGATNTGELF
-,TRBV20-1,TRBJ2-1,GAIAGGLAGGRNEQF
many,TRBV7-3,TRBJ2-5,ASSSGLAGAQETQY
-,TRBV28,TRBJ2-3,ATTGLRDSTDTQY
-,TRBV28,TRBJ2-3,ASRALTDTQY
-,TRBV18,TRBJ1-5,ASSREGLPGSNQPQH
many,TRBV11-3,TRBJ2-7,ASSLDGGSREQY
-,TRBV12-3/TRBV12-4,TRBJ1-2,ASSLYALRGYGYT
-,TRBV13,TRBJ2-7,ASSLSGAPHEQY
many,TRBV30,TRBJ2-2,AWRTSGSSNTGELF
many,TRBV3-1,TRBJ2-7,ASSQEGRGSSYEQY
many,TRBV30,TRBJ2-5,AWSSGSGTQY
-,TRBV5-1,TRBJ1-2,ASTRSVRDGYT
few,TRBV5-1,TRBJ2-1,ASSKDPVRNNEQF
-,TRBV6-1,TRBJ2-5,ASTPGHPQETQY
-,TRBV19,TRBJ2-1,ASSMQGTGNEQF
many,TRBV7-2,TRBJ1-6,ASSLGSLGSYNSPLH
-,TRBV12-3/TRBV12-4,TRBJ1-1,ASSFQEMTEAF
-,TRBV6-1,TRBJ2-7,ASSQMTYEQY
-,TRBV4-2,TRBJ2-1,ASSQAGTSGRTNEQF
-,TRBV30,TRBJ1-6,AWSVGRTSSYNSPLH
few,TRBV7-8,TRBJ1-1,ASSLIRTGGTEAF
-,TRBV20-1,TRBJ2-7,SAVGLAGDYEQY
few,TRBV20-1,TRBJ2-7,SALLSDRGLYEQY
many,TRBV7-9,TRBJ2-1,ASSPNSGTGLYNEQF
many,TRBV3-1,TRBJ2-7,ASSRTGMSSYEQY
-,TRBV25-1,TRBJ1-6,ASSPQGKNSPPH
-,TRBV7-2,TRBJ1-2,AIQGNPNYGYT
many,TRBV5-1,TRBJ2-1,ASSASLAGGGEQF
many,TRBV12-3/TRBV12-4,TRBJ1-5,ASSLTDSNQPQH